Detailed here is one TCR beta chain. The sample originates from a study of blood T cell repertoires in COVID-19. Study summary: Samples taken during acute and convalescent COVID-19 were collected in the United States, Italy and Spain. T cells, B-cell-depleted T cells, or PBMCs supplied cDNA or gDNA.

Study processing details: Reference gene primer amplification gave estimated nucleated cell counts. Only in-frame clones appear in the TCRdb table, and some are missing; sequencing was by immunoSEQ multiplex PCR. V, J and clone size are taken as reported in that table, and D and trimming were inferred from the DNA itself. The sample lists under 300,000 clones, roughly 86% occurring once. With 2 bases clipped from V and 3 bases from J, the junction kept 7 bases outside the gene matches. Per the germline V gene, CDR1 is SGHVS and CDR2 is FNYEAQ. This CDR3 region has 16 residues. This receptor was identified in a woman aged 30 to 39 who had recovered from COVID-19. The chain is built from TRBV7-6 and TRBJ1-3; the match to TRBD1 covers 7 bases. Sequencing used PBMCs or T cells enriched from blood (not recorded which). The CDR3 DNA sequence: TGTGCCAGCAGCTTAATTGTAGGACAGGTTGGAAACACCATATATTTT. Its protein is CASSLIVGQVGNTIYF.